Listed below are T cell receptor beta chains from one sample, sequenced in a study of blood T cells in healthy people across ages. TCRdb re-called the 5' RACE reads through MiXCR, storing one row per CDR3 protein. The table has some 1.5 million distinct CDR3 sequences, 28% seen once; the top ten hold around 7.7%. The specimen sequenced was blood. The receptors here all came from a woman aged 25 to 39 in good health. Both conserved end residues are trimmed from each CDR3. Only some rows state a clone size, as once, few, many or a class for expanded clones.

j_call: TRBJ2-1; cdr3_length: 12; v_call: TRBV2; clone_size: few; cdr3_aa: ASSGQGARGEQF
j_call: TRBJ1-1; cdr3_length: 14; v_call: TRBV15; clone_size: NA; cdr3_aa: ATSRVSGGKGDEAF
j_call: TRBJ1-6; cdr3_length: 12; v_call: TRBV7-2; clone_size: NA; cdr3_aa: ASSLGTIGSPLH
j_call: TRBJ2-1; cdr3_length: 13; v_call: TRBV30; clone_size: NA; cdr3_aa: AWTSLAGAPNEQF
j_call: TRBJ2-7; cdr3_length: 12; v_call: TRBV18; clone_size: many; cdr3_aa: ASSPQGQGYEQY
j_call: TRBJ2-1; cdr3_length: 16; v_call: TRBV28; clone_size: few; cdr3_aa: ASLTPTAGGTSGNEQF
j_call: TRBJ2-6; cdr3_length: 14; v_call: TRBV20-1; clone_size: NA; cdr3_aa: SARERRSSGANVLT
j_call: TRBJ2-7; cdr3_length: 15; v_call: TRBV7-2; clone_size: many; cdr3_aa: ASSLASASGLPYEQY
j_call: TRBJ2-1; cdr3_length: 13; v_call: TRBV6-2/TRBV6-3; clone_size: NA; cdr3_aa: ASRNGGSTYNEQF
j_call: TRBJ1-1; cdr3_length: 15; v_call: TRBV11-2; clone_size: NA; cdr3_aa: ASRSGTLLGSNTEAF
j_call: TRBJ2-5; cdr3_length: 13; v_call: TRBV2; clone_size: NA; cdr3_aa: ASSEEGRLEETQY
j_call: TRBJ2-1; cdr3_length: 14; v_call: TRBV5-1; clone_size: NA; cdr3_aa: ASSGSSGGASYEQF
j_call: TRBJ2-1; cdr3_length: 13; v_call: TRBV6-5; clone_size: many; cdr3_aa: ASSPRRGYYNEQF
j_call: TRBJ1-2; cdr3_length: 15; v_call: TRBV13; clone_size: few; cdr3_aa: ASSLEDRGQLDYGYT
j_call: TRBJ1-2; cdr3_length: 13; v_call: TRBV4-1; clone_size: few; cdr3_aa: ASSQGAGEMYGYT
j_call: TRBJ2-3; cdr3_length: 16; v_call: TRBV7-9; clone_size: NA; cdr3_aa: ASSSLSNRGSNTDTQY
j_call: TRBJ2-7; cdr3_length: 13; v_call: TRBV14; clone_size: few; cdr3_aa: ASSPILAGEDEQY